A selection of T cell receptor beta chains follows, all from one sample in a study of control samples from healthy donors and cancer patients. The protocol was immunoSEQ multiplex PCR, while the TCRdb copy is restricted to in-frame clones and leaves out a portion. This sample has approximately 140,000 clones, with 89% found just once. Sequencing was done on a sample of PBMCs. These receptors were obtained from a man in his forties or fifties with head and neck cancer. Both conserved end residues are part of each CDR3. A D gene is named only where the DNA matches it firmly. Where a row states a size, it is once, few, many or the class of an expanded clone; other rows omit it.

V: TRBV7-9; size: NA; D: NA; J: TRBJ1-4; CDR3: CASKAGGATNEKLFF; DNA: TGTGCCAGCAAGGCGGGGGGAGCAACTAATGAAAAACTGTTTTTT
V: TRBV2; size: NA; D: NA; J: TRBJ1-3; CDR3: CASTVLQSSGNTIYF; DNA: TGTGCCAGCACGGTTCTCCAGAGCTCTGGAAACACCATATATTTT
V: TRBV29-1; size: NA; D: NA; J: TRBJ1-2; CDR3: CSVSGDIDYGYTF; DNA: TGCAGCGTGTCAGGGGATATCGACTATGGCTACACCTTC
V: TRBV2; size: NA; D: NA; J: TRBJ2-3; CDR3: CASSEIFSWNFRRDTQYF; DNA: TGTGCCAGCAGTGAAATATTCTCGTGGAATTTTCGCAGAGATACGCAGTATTTT
V: TRBV5-5; size: NA; D: TRBD1; J: TRBJ2-5; CDR3: CASSSTGQETQYF; DNA: TGTGCCAGCAGCTCGACAGGGCAAGAGACCCAGTACTTC
V: TRBV7-8; size: few; D: NA; J: TRBJ1-5; CDR3: CASSPAGEASNSNQPQHF; DNA: TGTGCCAGCAGCCCAGCCGGTGAGGCGTCTAATAGCAATCAGCCCCAGCATTTT
V: TRBV29-1; size: NA; D: NA; J: TRBJ1-5; CDR3: CSVESFVGQPQHF; DNA: TGCAGCGTTGAGAGTTTCGTGGGACAGCCCCAGCATTTT
V: TRBV15; size: NA; D: NA; J: TRBJ2-7; CDR3: CATSSPGKGPSYYEQYF; DNA: TGTGCCACCAGCAGTCCAGGGAAAGGGCCTAGTTACTACGAGCAGTACTTC
V: TRBV4-2; size: NA; D: NA; J: TRBJ2-7; CDR3: CASSRSVTMSSYEQYF; DNA: TGTGCCAGCAGCCGCAGCGTGACAATGAGCTCCTACGAGCAGTACTTC
V: TRBV28; size: NA; D: NA; J: TRBJ1-3; CDR3: CASSSPGGPSGNTIYF; DNA: TGTGCCAGCAGTTCACCCGGGGGACCCTCTGGAAACACCATATATTTT
V: TRBV27; size: NA; D: TRBD2; J: TRBJ2-3; CDR3: CASSPTRLAGVADTQYF; DNA: TGTGCCAGCAGTCCAACCCGACTAGCGGGAGTAGCAGATACGCAGTATTTT
V: TRBV19; size: NA; D: TRBD1; J: TRBJ1-4; CDR3: CATSQGETRRLFF; DNA: TGTGCCACCAGCCAGGGGGAAACGAGAAGACTGTTTTTT
V: TRBV7-9; size: NA; D: NA; J: TRBJ1-1; CDR3: CASSLDSPKNTEAFF; DNA: TGTGCCAGCAGCTTAGATTCCCCCAAGAACACTGAAGCTTTCTTT
V: TRBV6-2/TRBV6-3; size: NA; D: NA; J: TRBJ2-7; CDR3: CASSYSRASRTYEQYF; DNA: TGTGCCAGCAGTTACTCGAGGGCATCGCGGACCTACGAGCAGTACTTC
V: TRBV28; size: NA; D: TRBD2; J: TRBJ2-1; CDR3: CASSPGAGESYNEQFF; DNA: TGTGCCAGCAGTCCAGGAGCGGGGGAGTCCTACAATGAGCAGTTCTTC
V: TRBV28; size: NA; D: NA; J: TRBJ1-5; CDR3: CASSRGTVGNQPQHF; DNA: TGTGCCAGCAGTAGGGGAACAGTAGGCAATCAGCCCCAGCATTTT
V: TRBV19; size: NA; D: NA; J: TRBJ2-2; CDR3: CASSIRLTGELFF; DNA: TGTGCCAGTAGTATTAGGCTCACCGGGGAGCTGTTTTTT
V: TRBV14; size: NA; D: NA; J: TRBJ2-1; CDR3: CASSQAKGGGLLYNEQFF; DNA: TGTGCCAGCAGCCAAGCCAAAGGCGGGGGCCTCCTTTACAATGAGCAGTTCTTC
V: TRBV6-5; size: NA; D: NA; J: TRBJ2-1; CDR3: CASTDYNEQFF; DNA: TGTGCCAGCACGGACTACAATGAGCAGTTCTTC
V: TRBV9; size: NA; D: TRBD1; J: TRBJ2-5; CDR3: CASSVEGTGSGQYF; DNA: TGTGCCAGCAGCGTAGAGGGGACAGGGAGTGGCCAGTACTTC
V: TRBV19; size: NA; D: TRBD1; J: TRBJ1-5; CDR3: CASGQGMYQPQHF; DNA: TGTGCCAGCGGACAGGGTATGTATCAGCCCCAGCATTTT
V: TRBV28; size: NA; D: NA; J: TRBJ2-7; CDR3: CASSLSPGRGYEQYF; DNA: TGTGCCAGCAGTTTATCGCCAGGCCGGGGGTACGAGCAGTACTTC
V: TRBV28; size: NA; D: NA; J: TRBJ2-7; CDR3: CASGGDYEQYF; DNA: TGTGCCAGCGGGGGAGACTACGAGCAGTACTTC
V: TRBV29-1; size: NA; D: NA; J: TRBJ1-4; CDR3: CSVGRGPNEKLFF; DNA: TGCAGCGTTGGGCGTGGACCGAATGAAAAACTGTTTTTT
V: TRBV5-1; size: once; D: TRBD2; J: TRBJ2-1; CDR3: CASSLGPAGGDNEQFF; DNA: TGCGCCAGCAGCTTGGGCCCAGCGGGAGGCGACAATGAGCAGTTCTTC
V: TRBV5-1; size: NA; D: TRBD2; J: TRBJ2-3; CDR3: CASIRLAGSADTQYF; DNA: TGCGCCAGCATAAGACTAGCGGGAAGCGCAGATACGCAGTATTTT
V: TRBV27; size: NA; D: TRBD2; J: TRBJ2-1; CDR3: CASSRHRLAGGNEQFF; DNA: TGTGCCAGCAGCAGACATCGACTAGCGGGGGGTAATGAGCAGTTCTTC
V: TRBV2; size: NA; D: TRBD1; J: TRBJ2-2; CDR3: CASSWTGATGELFF; DNA: TGTGCCAGCAGTTGGACAGGGGCCACCGGGGAGCTGTTTTTT
V: TRBV7-6; size: few; D: NA; J: TRBJ2-7; CDR3: CASSLGLDYRNEQYF; DNA: TGTGCCAGCAGCTTAGGATTAGACTACCGCAACGAGCAGTACTTC
V: TRBV24-1; size: NA; D: NA; J: TRBJ1-1; CDR3: CATSDLGYREAFF; DNA: TGTGCCACCAGTGATTTGGGATACCGTGAAGCTTTCTTT
V: TRBV20-1; size: NA; D: NA; J: TRBJ1-1; CDR3: CSARVVGAFF; DNA: TGCAGTGCTAGAGTGGTGGGGGCTTTCTTT
V: TRBV11-3; size: NA; D: TRBD1; J: TRBJ2-1; CDR3: CASSDGTAYYNEQFF; DNA: TGTGCCAGCAGCGACGGGACAGCGTATTACAATGAGCAGTTCTTC
V: TRBV28; size: once; D: TRBD1; J: TRBJ1-5; CDR3: CASSYPTGERGRQPQHF; DNA: TGTGCCAGCAGTTACCCTACGGGGGAAAGGGGGCGGCAGCCCCAGCATTTT
V: TRBV15; size: NA; D: NA; J: TRBJ1-1; CDR3: CATSREVMNTEAFF; DNA: TGTGCCACCAGCAGAGAAGTTATGAACACTGAAGCTTTCTTT
V: TRBV13; size: NA; D: NA; J: TRBJ2-4; CDR3: CASSLRRGTAKNIQYF; DNA: TGTGCCAGCAGCTTAAGACGCGGGACAGCCAAAAACATTCAGTACTTC
V: TRBV6-1; size: NA; D: NA; J: TRBJ1-6; CDR3: CASSKGASGSYNSPLHF; DNA: TGTGCCAGCAGTAAAGGGGCGAGTGGGTCCTATAATTCACCCCTCCACTTT
V: TRBV10-2; size: once; D: NA; J: TRBJ1-2; CDR3: CASSEWAAPHTF; DNA: TGCGCCAGCAGTGAATGGGCCGCTCCCCACACCTTC
V: TRBV5-1; size: NA; D: NA; J: TRBJ2-2; CDR3: CASSFEANTGELFF; DNA: TGCGCCAGCAGCTTTGAAGCGAACACCGGGGAGCTGTTTTTT